The present T cell receptor beta chain was sequenced within a study of blood T cells in healthy people across ages. CDR3 length equals 14 residues. CDR1 and CDR2 from the germline V gene are SEHNR and FQNEAQ (reference sequence). Trimming took off 5 bases at V and 9 bases at J, with 17 bases between the two ends. The second PCR ran about 6 to 11 cycles with a sample-barcoded 5' primer and J-beta primers. Per-sample output comprised a minimum of 2.5 million paired-end reads containing CDR3. TCRdb called the 5' RACE reads again in MiXCR, with one record for every CDR3 protein. The sample records some 1,500,000 distinct CDR3 sequences, about 45% being singletons.

The receptor was isolated from a young woman in good health. Sequences were obtained from blood. The gene calls are TRBV7-9 and TRBJ2-1; tentative D call: TRBD1 (5 bases). In DNA, the CDR3 is TGTGCCAGCAGCGATTTTCCAGGGTTAGGTGAGCAGTTCTTC. Protein product: CASSDFPGLGEQFF.